Listed here are 10 T cell receptor beta chains from one sample, sequenced in a study of cytomegalovirus exposure and HLA in healthy donors. Assay: immunoSEQ multiplex PCR; the TCRdb copy retains only in-frame clones and omits some. The table records around 100,000 clones, approximately 81% of them present only once. Input material: PBMCs. The receptor set was obtained from a man between 18 and 35 years old in good health and CMV-seropositive.

The V and J genes are TRBV12-5 and TRBJ2-1; 9 bases map to TRBD1. Germline lookup yields CDR1 LGHNT and CDR2 FRNRAP. With 5 bases clipped from V and 8 bases from J, the junction kept 10 bases outside the gene matches. The CDR3 consists of 15 residues. For the CDR3, the DNA is TGTGCTAGTGGTCCCCGGGGACAGGGAGAACATGAGCAGTTCTTC. Translated, it gives CASGPRGQGEHEQFF.

The rearrangement joins TRBV19 to TRBJ2-3, with TRBD2 matching over 8 bases. This CDR3 spans 16 amino acids. Germline CDR1 LNHDA, CDR2 SQIVND (reference sequence). V lost 5 bases and J lost 1; bases outside the gene matches: 8. In DNA, the CDR3 is TGTGCCAGTAGTCCCCGTAGCGGGGCCCGCACAGATACGCAGTATTTT. It encodes CASSPRSGARTDTQYF.

This clone was counted a few times. This chain links TRBV2 with TRBJ1-2, with TRBD1 matching 7 bases. CDR3 size: 13 residues. The V gene end was trimmed by 4 bases and the J gene end by 3 bases; junction bases not matched to a gene: 2. The germline V gene has CDR1 SNHLY and CDR2 FYNNEI. This chain's CDR3 is CASSGDSDYGYTF. Written as DNA, the CDR3 is TGTGCCAGCAGTGGGGACAGTGACTATGGCTACACCTTC.

The V call is TRBV5-1, the J call TRBJ2-1; the D is unclear. V was trimmed by 5 bases and J by 9 bases, leaving 12 bases between them. Germline V gene data show CDR1 as SGHRS and CDR2 as YFSETQ. This CDR3 is 12 amino acids long. DNA of the CDR3: TGCGCCAGCAGAGAGTTGGAGACTGAGCAGTTCTTC. Its translation: CASRELETEQFF.

V gene TRBV7-2 combines with J gene TRBJ2-6; D unclear. CDR1 and CDR2 (germline): SGHTA, FQGNSA. The CDR3 contains 15 residues. Trimming cost V 5 bases and J 1 base, with 9 bases left between them. The CDR3 region has the DNA TGTGCCAGCAGCAGACGCGGTTCTGGGGCCAACGTCCTGACTTTC. It yields the protein CASSRRGSGANVLTF.

There are many counts of this clone. The rearrangement joins TRBV5-1 to TRBJ2-5; the D gene is possibly TRBD2 (5 bases). The V gene lost 4 bases and the J gene lost 2 bases, with 9 bases spanning the gap. Germline CDR1 reads SGHRS; CDR2 reads YFSETQ. The CDR3 length is 13 residues. CDR3 protein: CASSPRDQETQYF. CDR3 DNA: TGCGCCAGCAGCCCACGGGATCAAGAGACCCAGTACTTC.

The genes are TRBV9 and TRBJ2-3; 8 bases agree with TRBD1. There are 16 residues in the CDR3. The germline CDR1 and CDR2 sequences are SGDLS and YYNGEE. V lost 4 bases, J lost 3 bases, and 10 bases stayed unmatched. In nucleotides, the CDR3 is TGTGCCAGCAGCCACCAGGGGGCTATCGGTACAGATACGCAGTATTTT. This codes for CASSHQGAIGTDTQYF.

The chain carries TRBV14 and TRBJ1-5, with 9 bases fitting TRBD1. CDR3 length equals 14 residues. The V gene's germline CDR1 is SGHDN and CDR2 FVKESK. V lost 4 bases to trimming and J lost 7 bases; unmatched junction nucleotides: 5. CDR3 sequence (DNA): TGTGCCAGCAGCCGGGACAGGGACTGGCAGCCCCAGCATTTT. As protein: CASSRDRDWQPQHF.

The gene calls are TRBV7-6 and TRBJ2-7, with 12 bases matching TRBD2. Germline assignment: CDR1 SGHVS and CDR2 FNYEAQ. J was trimmed by 5 bases and V by 4 bases; bases with no gene match: 0. The CDR3 contains 13 residues. The CDR3 loop reads CASSSSGRDEQYF. CDR3 coding DNA: TGTGCCAGCAGCTCTAGCGGGAGGGACGAGCAGTACTTC.

The CDR3 region is CASSLRGLADNEQFF. The CDR3 DNA sequence: TGTGCCAGCAGTTTGAGGGGACTAGCGGACAATGAGCAGTTCTTC. The genes are TRBV27 and TRBJ2-1; 11 bases line up with TRBD2. Trimming cost V 3 bases and J 5 bases; bases outside gene matches: 3. CDR1 MNHEY and CDR2 SMNVEV come from the germline V gene (reference sequence). This CDR3 region has 15 residues.